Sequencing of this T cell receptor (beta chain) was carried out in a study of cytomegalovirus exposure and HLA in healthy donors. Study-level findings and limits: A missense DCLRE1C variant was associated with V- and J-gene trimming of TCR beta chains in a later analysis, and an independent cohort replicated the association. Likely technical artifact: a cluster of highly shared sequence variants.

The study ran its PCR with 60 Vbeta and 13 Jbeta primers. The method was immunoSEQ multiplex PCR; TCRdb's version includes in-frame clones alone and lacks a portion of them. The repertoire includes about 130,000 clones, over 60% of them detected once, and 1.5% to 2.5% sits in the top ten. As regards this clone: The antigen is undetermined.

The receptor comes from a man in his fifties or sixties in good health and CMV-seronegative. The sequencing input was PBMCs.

The CDR3 is CASSQDESWRRLTDTEAFF. Here the CDR3 DNA reads TGCGCCAGCAGCCAAGATGAGTCGTGGAGACGATTAACGGACACTGAAGCTTTCTTT. The chain employs TRBV4-3 and TRBJ1-1, with unresolved D. The ends were cut back, 0 bases at V and 3 bases at J, with 23 bases in the middle. The CDR3 runs to 19 residues. CDR1 and CDR2 from the germline V gene are LGHNA and YSLEER.